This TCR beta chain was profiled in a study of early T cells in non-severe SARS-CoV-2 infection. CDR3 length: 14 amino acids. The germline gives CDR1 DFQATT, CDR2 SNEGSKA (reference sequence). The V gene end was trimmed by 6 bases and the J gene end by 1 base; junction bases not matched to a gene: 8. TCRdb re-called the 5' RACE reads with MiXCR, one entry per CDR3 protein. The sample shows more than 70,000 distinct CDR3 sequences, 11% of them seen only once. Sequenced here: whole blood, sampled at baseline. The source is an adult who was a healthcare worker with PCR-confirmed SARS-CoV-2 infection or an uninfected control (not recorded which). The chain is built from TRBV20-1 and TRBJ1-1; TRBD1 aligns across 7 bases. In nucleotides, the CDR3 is TGCAGTGCCCGCAAAGAGGGGGCGAACACTGAAGCTTTCTTT. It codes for CSARKEGANTEAFF.